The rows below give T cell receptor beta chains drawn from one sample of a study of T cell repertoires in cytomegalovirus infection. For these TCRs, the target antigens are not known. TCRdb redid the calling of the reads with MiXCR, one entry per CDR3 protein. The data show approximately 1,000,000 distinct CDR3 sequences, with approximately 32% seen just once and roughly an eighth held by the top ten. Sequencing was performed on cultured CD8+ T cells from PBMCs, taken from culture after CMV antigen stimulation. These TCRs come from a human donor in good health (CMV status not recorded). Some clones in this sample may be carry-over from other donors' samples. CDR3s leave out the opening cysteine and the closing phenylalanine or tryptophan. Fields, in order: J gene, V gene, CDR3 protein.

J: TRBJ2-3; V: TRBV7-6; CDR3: ASSFDRSTDTQY
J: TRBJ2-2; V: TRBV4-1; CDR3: ASSHSGGTGELF
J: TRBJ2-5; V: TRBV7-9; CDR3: ASSKQGFQETQY
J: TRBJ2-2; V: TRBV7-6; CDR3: ASSLKSQTGELF
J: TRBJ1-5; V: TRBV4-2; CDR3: ASSQKTGGNQPQH
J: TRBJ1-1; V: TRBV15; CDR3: ATSRDYSQNTEAF
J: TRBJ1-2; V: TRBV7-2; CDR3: ASSFYQSGGVRGYT
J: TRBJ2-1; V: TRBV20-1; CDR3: SAQGHASYNEQF
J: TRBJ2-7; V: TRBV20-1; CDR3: SAITRGRGHEQY
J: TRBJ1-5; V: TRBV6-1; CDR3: ASRDTGLGNQPQH
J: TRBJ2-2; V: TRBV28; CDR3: ASTSAVGRQINTGELF
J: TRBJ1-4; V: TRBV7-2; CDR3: ASSSTTDIMATNEKLF
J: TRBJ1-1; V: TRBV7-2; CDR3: ASSLGPTALNTEAF
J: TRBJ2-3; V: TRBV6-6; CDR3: ASSYQAGGPADTQY
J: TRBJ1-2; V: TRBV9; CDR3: ASSVATQGGGGYT
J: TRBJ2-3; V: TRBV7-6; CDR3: ASSSVTESTDTQY
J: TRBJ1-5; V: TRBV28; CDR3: ASSFAGGGDQPQH
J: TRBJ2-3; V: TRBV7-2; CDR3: ASSSKNGGGEGDTQY
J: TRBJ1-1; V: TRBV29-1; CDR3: SVPGQTNTEAF
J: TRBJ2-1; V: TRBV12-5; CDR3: ASGLSPPRGAYEQF
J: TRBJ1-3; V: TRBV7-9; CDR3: ASSSSPRANSGNTIY
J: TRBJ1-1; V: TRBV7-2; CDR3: ASSTDSTEAF
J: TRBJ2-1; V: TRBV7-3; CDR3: ASSPGTGYYNEQF
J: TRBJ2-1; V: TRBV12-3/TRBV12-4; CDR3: ATLDRLYNEQF
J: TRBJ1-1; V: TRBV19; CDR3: ASSPEGGAPNTEAF
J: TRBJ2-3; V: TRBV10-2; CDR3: ASSNRRGPSTDTQY
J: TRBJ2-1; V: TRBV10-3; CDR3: AISERLAGAYNEQF
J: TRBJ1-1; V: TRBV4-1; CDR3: ASSQGNTAGTEAF
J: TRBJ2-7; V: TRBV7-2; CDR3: ASSLLGQAFDEQY
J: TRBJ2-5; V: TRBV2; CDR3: ASTPGGRRETQY
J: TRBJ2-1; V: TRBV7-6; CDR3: ASSLQRLGSYNEQF
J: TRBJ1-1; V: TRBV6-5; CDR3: ASSLVGYAF
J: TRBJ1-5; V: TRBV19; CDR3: ASDSGNQPQH
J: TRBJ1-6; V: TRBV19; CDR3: ASSIGPQIH
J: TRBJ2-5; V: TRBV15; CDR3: ATRRQIEETQY
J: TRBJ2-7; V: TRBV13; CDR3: ASSLKGQLYEQY
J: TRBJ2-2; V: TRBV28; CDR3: ASTYAPPGALTGELF
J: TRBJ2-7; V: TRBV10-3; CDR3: AISEWGQGIDEQY
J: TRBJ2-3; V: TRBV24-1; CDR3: ATSDVETSGGSDTQY
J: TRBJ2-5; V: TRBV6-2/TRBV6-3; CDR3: ASSHPDFKGKNRETQY
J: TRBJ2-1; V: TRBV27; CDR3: ASSFGAVSSYNERF
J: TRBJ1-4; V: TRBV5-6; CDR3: ASSGGVNEKLF
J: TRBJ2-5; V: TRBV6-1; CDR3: ASRDRLYLETQY
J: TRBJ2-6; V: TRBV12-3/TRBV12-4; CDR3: ASIKFGTDQDSGANVLT
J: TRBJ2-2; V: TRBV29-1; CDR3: SVEEDGFDGGELF
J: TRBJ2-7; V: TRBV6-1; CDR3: ASSEYYEQY
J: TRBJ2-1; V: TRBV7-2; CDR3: ASSLVASGVSPIGHSSYNEQF
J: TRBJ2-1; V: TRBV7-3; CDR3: ASSLRTSGGGDEQF
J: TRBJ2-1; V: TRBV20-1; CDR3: SVVLGTRDRTYNEQF
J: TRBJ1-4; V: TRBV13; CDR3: ASSLGRQNNEKLF
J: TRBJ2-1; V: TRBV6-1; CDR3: ASRTDRGGYNEQF
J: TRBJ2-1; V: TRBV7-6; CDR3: ASSRDRAYNEQF
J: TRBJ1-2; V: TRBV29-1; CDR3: SVSSGTGAMYGYT
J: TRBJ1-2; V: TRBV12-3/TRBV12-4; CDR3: ASSFGVWGYT
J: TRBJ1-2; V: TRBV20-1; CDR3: SAFILGMGMGYGYT
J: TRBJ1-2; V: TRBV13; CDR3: ASSTPATNYGYT
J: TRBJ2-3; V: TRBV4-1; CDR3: ASSRTHGGPSTDTQY
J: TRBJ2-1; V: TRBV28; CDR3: ASSFVGGAYNEQF